The entry below gives a single T cell receptor (beta chain) sequence along with its context. The data stem from a study of blood T cell repertoires in COVID-19. Germline CDR1 LNHDA, CDR2 SQIVND (reference sequence). The CDR3 sequence is 15 residues long. V was pared by 1 base and J by 8 bases, with 15 bases between. The data were produced by immunoSEQ multiplex PCR, yet TCRdb's version contains in-frame clones alone and is incomplete. This sample yields about 170,000 clones, of which 90% to 95% are seen a single time; under 5% belongs to the top ten. The sequencing sample was made of peripheral blood. The rearrangement joins TRBV19 to TRBJ2-1, with D perhaps TRBD2 (5 bases). The receptor was isolated from a woman in her forties or fifties with acute or convalescent COVID-19. CDR3 amino acids: CASSIGGGLRDEQFF. CDR3 sequence (DNA): TGTGCCAGTAGTATAGGCGGCGGGTTGAGGGATGAGCAGTTCTTC.